Each of the 15 T cell receptor beta chains below was sequenced from the same sample in a study of glioma-infiltrating T cells. Using RNA template, CDR3s of TCR alpha and beta were amplified with iRepertoire arm-PCR. TCRdb passed the multiplex PCR reads through MiXCR, listing each CDR3 protein once. Here the sample spans a few hundred thousand distinct CDR3 sequences, roughly two fifths being singletons. The sample consisted of glioma tissue, nonneoplastic brain tissue, or PBMCs (not recorded which). These receptors all come from a human donor with low-grade glioma or glioblastoma, undergoing nonglioma brain surgery, or in good health (not recorded which).

Note on this clonotype: Possible read error: a much larger clone is one base away. The genes are TRBV27 and TRBJ2-3; 8 bases align to TRBD2. CDR1 and CDR2 from the germline V gene are MNHEY and SMNVEV (reference sequence). V gave up 6 bases and J gave up 6 bases; unmatched junction bases: 8. The CDR3 is 14 amino acids. The CDR3 DNA sequence: TGTGCCAGCAGGAAAAGAGCGGGAGCTGATACGCAGTATTTT. Its translation: CASRKRAGADTQYF.

This clonotype was seen a handful of times. This chain uses TRBV14 with TRBJ2-1, with 9 bases matching TRBD1. The CDR3 has 15 amino acids. Per germline, CDR1 SGHDN and CDR2 FVKESK. Losses at the gene ends were 5 bases for V and 7 bases for J; bases not matched to a gene: 9. In DNA, the CDR3 is TGTGCCAGCAGCACATGGACAGGGGAATGGAATGAGCAGTTCTTC. Residues: CASSTWTGEWNEQFF.

Note on this clonotype: A read error may explain this, as a much larger clone is one base away. This chain links TRBV28 with TRBJ1-1; TRBD1 aligns across 7 bases. Per the germline V gene, CDR1 is MDHEN and CDR2 is SYDVKM. The trim removed 7 bases at V and 3 bases at J, leaving 17 bases unmatched. The CDR3 is 17 amino acids. CDR3 in amino acids: CASNPAGGTAMDTEAFF. In DNA, the CDR3 is TGTGCCAGCAACCCCGCGGGAGGGACAGCCATGGACACTGAAGCTTTCTTT.

This chain links TRBV20-1 with TRBJ2-3; D may be TRBD2 (5 bases). Germline V gene sequence: CDR1 DFQATT, CDR2 SNEGSKA (reference sequence). The V end was cut by 0 bases, the J end by 4 bases, with 14 bases between. The CDR3 totals 15 residues. The CDR3 loop reads CSARDGSGNSDTQYF. Written as DNA, the CDR3 is TGCAGTGCTAGAGATGGGTCCGGGAACTCAGATACGCAGTATTTT.

On this clonotype itself: A much larger clonotype is one base distant, so this may be a read error. The chain couples TRBV19 to TRBJ1-1; D remains unclear. Per germline, CDR1 LNHDA and CDR2 SQIVND (reference sequence). The CDR3 is made up of 13 amino acids. V was cut by 5 bases and J by 4 bases, with 11 bases left in between. The CDR3 loop is CASSARYGTEAFF. CDR3 DNA: TGTGCCAGTAGTGCGCGGTACGGCACTGAAGCTTTCTTT.

This clonotype showed up just a few times. CDR3: CSARDPTFSPYNSPLHF. The CDR3 DNA follows: TGCAGTGCTAGAGATCCGACCTTCTCGCCCTATAATTCACCCCTCCACTTT. The chain couples TRBV20-1 to TRBJ1-6; D not resolved. CDR3 length: 17 amino acids. The V end was cut by 0 bases, the J end by 2 bases, with 14 bases between. CDR1 DFQATT and CDR2 SNEGSKA come from the germline V gene (reference sequence).

Note on this clonotype: The junction does not match germline at one end; this may be a read error. V is TRBV7-2 and J is TRBJ2-1; no clear D gene. Germline V gene sequence: CDR1 SGHTA, CDR2 FQGNSA. The CDR3 covers 15 residues. Here the CDR3 reads CASSLSWSSYNELFF. CDR3 DNA: TGTGCCAGCAGCTTAAGCTGGAGCTCCTACAATGAGCTGTTCTTC.

This clonotype was recorded a few times. This chain connects TRBV6-8 to TRBJ2-2; D may be TRBD1 (5 bases). V lost 0 bases, J lost 4 bases, and 15 bases lay in between. The CDR3 contains 17 residues. Germline loops: CDR1 MNHGY, CDR2 SAAAGT. CDR3 loop: CASSYSPDITGTGELFF. The CDR3 DNA is TGTGCCAGCAGTTACTCACCGGACATCACCGGCACCGGGGAGCTGTTTTTT.

Ten or more counts support this clonotype. CDR3 residues: CASSQDEGQNEQFF. The CDR3, as DNA: TGCGCCAGCAGCCAAGATGAGGGGCAAAATGAGCAGTTCTTC. The rearrangement uses TRBV4-3 and TRBJ2-1; D is perhaps TRBD1 or TRBD2 (5 bases each). Germline CDR1 reads LGHNA; CDR2 reads YSLEER. This CDR3 has 14 amino acids. Trimming took off 0 bases at V and 7 bases at J, with 10 bases between the two ends.

Many counts were recorded for this clonotype. The chain is built from TRBV27 and TRBJ1-5; possibly TRBD1 for D (5 bases). The CDR3 has 13 residues. Germline CDR1 and CDR2: MNHEY and SMNVEV (reference sequence). Trimming cost V 6 bases and J 4 bases, with 10 bases left between them. The CDR3 DNA reads as TGTGCCAGCAGGCCGGGGCCTAATCAGCCCCAGCATTTT. It yields the protein CASRPGPNQPQHF.

Points on this clonotype: Given a much more abundant clone one base away, this may be a read error. Because it lacks the conserved phenylalanine or tryptophan at the end, this CDR3 is likely a read error. The chain combines TRBV20-1 with TRBJ1-5, with D hard to call. Germline values: CDR1 DFQATT, CDR2 SNEGSKA (reference sequence). V lost 3 bases and J lost 0, with 3 bases in between. The CDR3 extends over 12 amino acids. The CDR3 reads CSARSSNQPQHL. CDR3 DNA sequence: TGCAGTGCTAGGAGTAGCAATCAGCCCCAGCATCTT.

In the case of this clonotype: With a much larger clone just one base away, this may be a read error. This chain uses TRBV6-2 or TRBV6-3 with TRBJ1-3; D remains ambiguous. This CDR3 region has 14 residues. CDR1 and CDR2 (germline): MNHEY, SVGEGT. The germline V and J ends were trimmed by 6 bases and 3 bases, with 12 bases remaining between them. As DNA, the CDR3 is TGTGCCAGCAGACTGCTGGGGTATGGAAACACCATATATTTT. Translated: CASRLLGYGNTIYF.

This clonotype was seen many times. The chain combines TRBV15 with TRBJ2-3; the D gene is possibly TRBD1 (5 bases). Trimming took off 5 bases at V and 6 bases at J, with 15 bases between the two ends. CDR1 and CDR2 from the germline V gene are LNHNV and YYDKDF (reference sequence). This CDR3 contains 14 residues. The CDR3 region is CATSSTRGLDTQYF. The CDR3 DNA reads TGTGCCACCAGCTCAACAAGGGGTCTTGATACGCAGTATTTT.

The chain recombines TRBV7-6 with TRBJ2-3, with D hard to call. This CDR3 spans 15 amino acids. V was cut by 1 base and J by 2 bases, with 10 bases left in between. Germline-derived CDR1 and CDR2 are SGHVS and FNYEAQ. The CDR3 DNA is TGTGCCAGCAGCTTAGTTGTGGGCCTCACAGATACGCAGTATTTT. It encodes CASSLVVGLTDTQYF.

For this clonotype: Just one base apart from a much larger clone, this may be a read error. The chain has TRBV6-2 or TRBV6-3 and TRBJ1-2; D gene uncertain. The V end was cut by 2 bases, the J end by 6 bases, with 13 bases between. The CDR3 contains 14 residues. In germline, CDR1 is MNHEY, CDR2 SVGEGT. The CDR3 reads CASSYGPTYDGYTF. CDR3 coding DNA: TGTGCCAGCAGTTACGGACCGACGTACGATGGCTACACCTTC.